The 3 T cell receptor beta chains below were found in one sample sequenced in a study of glioma-infiltrating T cells after dendritic cell vaccination. Indicated time point: after dendritic cell vaccination, including at tumor progression/relapse. Sequencing was performed with immunoSEQ multiplex PCR; in TCRdb, only in-frame clones are kept and a portion is missing. This table holds about 91,000 clones, 70% to 90% found once. This material consisted of blood, taken after dendritic cell vaccination. Source of these receptors: a human donor with glioblastoma.

The J gene is TRBJ1-4, the V gene TRBV19, with a possible D match to TRBD1 (5 bases). This CDR3 comprises 15 residues. Trimming removed 5 bases from V and 6 bases from J, with 16 bases in between. The germline V gene has CDR1 LNHDA and CDR2 SQIVND (reference sequence). The CDR3 region has the DNA TGTGCCAGTAGTCATCTACAGGAAGGCTATGAAAAACTGTTTTTT. Its protein is CASSHLQEGYEKLFF.

This clone was observed once. The chain employs TRBV20-1 and TRBJ2-3, with D uncertain. With 5 bases removed from V and 4 bases from J, the gap between germline ends came to 7 bases. Germline V gene sequence: CDR1 DFQATT, CDR2 SNEGSKA (reference sequence). The CDR3 covers 11 residues. CDR3 amino acids: CSARAADTQYF. The DNA for the CDR3 is TGCAGTGCTCGAGCCGCAGATACGCAGTATTTT.

This sequence joins TRBV5-6 and TRBJ1-2, with D possibly TRBD1 on 6 matching bases. The CDR3 spans 16 residues. Germline V gene lookup returns CDR1 SGHDT and CDR2 YYEEEE. V lost 4 bases and J lost 4, with 20 bases in between. The CDR3 reads CASSRTLPGDPYGYTF. CDR3 nucleotide sequence: TGTGCCAGCAGCCGTACTTTACCAGGGGATCCCTATGGCTACACCTTC. The whole variable domain, remainder taken from reference TRBV5-6 and TRBJ1-2, is DAGVTQSPTHLIKTRGQQVTLRCSPKSGHDTVSWYQQALGQGPQFIFQYYEEEERQRGNFPDRFSGHQFPNYSSELNVNALLLGDSALYLCASSRTLPGDPYGYTFGSGTRLTVV.